What follows are 7 T cell receptor beta chains derived from one specimen sequenced in a study of CD8 T cells in ankylosing spondylitis. In TCRdb, the 5' RACE reads were re-called with MiXCR into one record per CDR3 protein. The repertoire has about 160,000 distinct CDR3 sequences, 15% to 20% of them found once; the top ten carry approximately 7.8%. The sample was blood, either unsorted or a sorted T cell fraction (not recorded which). These receptors all come from a male donor with ankylosing spondylitis or in good health (not recorded which).

V usage is TRBV20-1 and J usage is TRBJ2-2; 12 bases match TRBD2. CDR3 size: 15 residues. The germline gives CDR1 DFQATT, CDR2 SNEGSKA (reference sequence). V gave up 1 base and J gave up 9 bases; unmatched junction bases: 6. CDR3 DNA sequence: TGCAGTGCTAGAGTCCTAGCGGGAGGGGTTCGGGAGCTGTTTTTT. Translated: CSARVLAGGVRELFF.

The chain is built from TRBV2 and TRBJ1-1; tentatively, D is TRBD1 (5 bases). The germline gives CDR1 SNHLY, CDR2 FYNNEI. Trimming shortened V by 2 bases and J by 4 bases, and 11 bases separated the two germline ends. There are 14 residues in the CDR3. The CDR3 protein is CASSEQGGVTEAFF. Written as DNA, the CDR3 is TGTGCCAGCAGTGAACAGGGAGGAGTCACTGAAGCTTTCTTT.

This clonotype was seen a handful of times. The chain employs TRBV6-1 and TRBJ2-6; D may be TRBD2 (5 bases). CDR1 is MNHNS and CDR2 is SASEGT in the germline V gene. Trimming cost V 7 bases and J 0 bases, with 16 bases left between them. The CDR3 consists of 17 residues. The CDR3 spells CASTRISEFSGANVLTF. Written as DNA, the CDR3 is TGTGCCAGCACCCGGATTAGCGAATTCTCTGGGGCCAACGTCCTGACTTTC.

V is TRBV21-1 and J is TRBJ2-7; the tabulated D call, TRBD1, remains unverified against the DNA. TRBV21-1 is reported as a pseudogene. The CDR3 contains 13 residues. The CDR3 DNA follows: TGTGCCAGCAGCCATCGTCAGGTCCCCGAGCAGTACTTC. This encodes CASSHRQVPEQYF.

The chain links TRBV6-1 to TRBJ2-3; D gene ambiguous. The V gene lost 5 bases and the J gene lost 1 base, with 7 bases spanning the gap. CDR1 and CDR2 from the germline V gene are MNHNS and SASEGT. The CDR3 sequence is 13 residues long. This CDR3 is CASSKPGTDTQYF. CDR3 nucleotide sequence: TGTGCCAGCAGTAAGCCTGGCACAGATACGCAGTATTTT.

V usage is TRBV30 and J usage is TRBJ2-7; TRBD1 might be the D (5 bases). Per germline, CDR1 GTSNPN and CDR2 SVGIG (reference sequence). CDR3 length: 14 residues. Between the trimmed V and J ends, which lost 0 bases and 2 bases, there was a span of 11 bases. Here the CDR3 reads CAWSVGAPTYEQYF. The CDR3 DNA sequence: TGTGCCTGGAGTGTAGGGGCCCCCACCTACGAGCAGTACTTC.

This clonotype came up many times. This chain links TRBV29-1 with TRBJ2-5; 8 positions agree with TRBD1. The J segment lost 1 base and the V segment lost 3 bases, leaving 1 base of the junction unmatched. This CDR3 comprises 13 residues. The germline V gene has CDR1 SQVTM and CDR2 ANQGSEA. CDR3 protein: CSVDGTGQETQYF. CDR3 DNA sequence: TGCAGCGTTGATGGGACAGGCCAAGAGACCCAGTACTTC.